A single sample is the source of the 20 T cell receptor beta chains below, sequenced in a study of control samples from healthy donors and cancer patients. Clones were read by immunoSEQ multiplex PCR, and TCRdb kept only the in-frame ones, dropping some. There are 110,000 or so clones in the sample; about nine tenths occur only once, and roughly 4.4% lies in the top ten. Sequenced input: blood. These receptors all stem from a human donor in good health. The donor label of this sample is uncertain.

V gene TRBV6-5 combines with J gene TRBJ2-7, with 7 bases matching TRBD1. The CDR3 spans 12 residues. Germline CDR1 and CDR2: MNHEY and SVGAGI. V dropped 6 bases and J dropped 7; count of bases not matched to a gene: 6. CDR3 residues: CASSRQGGEQYF. The CDR3 DNA reads TGTGCCAGCAGCCGACAGGGTGGGGAGCAGTACTTC.

The chain employs TRBV3-1 (or the pseudogene TRBV3-2) and TRBJ1-4; perhaps TRBD1 as D (5 bases). V gave up 3 bases and J gave up 5 bases, with 22 bases separating them. Germline CDR1 and CDR2: LGHDT and YNNKEL (reference sequence). The CDR3 loop spans 18 amino acids. The DNA for the CDR3 is TGTGCCAGCAGCCAGGGGTTGAGGTCGGGGCTGCGGAATGAAAAACTGTTTTTT. Translation: CASSQGLRSGLRNEKLFF.

The rearrangement links TRBV14 to TRBJ1-2; D gene ambiguous. The CDR3 is made up of 12 amino acids. Trimming took off 1 base at V and 7 bases at J, with 7 bases between the two ends. Per germline, CDR1 SGHDN and CDR2 FVKESK. CDR3 bases: TGTGCCAGCAGCCAAGCCTCGGGTGGCTACACCTTC. Translation: CASSQASGGYTF.

This chain joins TRBV5-6 and TRBJ2-7, with 9 bases that match TRBD1. V trimming: 2 bases; J trimming: 1 base; junction bases outside the gene matches: 7. The V gene's germline CDR1 is SGHDT and CDR2 YYEEEE. This CDR3 is 16 amino acids long. The DNA for the CDR3 is TGTGCCAGCAGCTTTGGGACAGGGAAGAGGTCCTACGAGCAGTACTTC. Translating gives CASSFGTGKRSYEQYF.

The chain links TRBV2 to TRBJ1-2; no definite D call. This CDR3 has 13 residues. Per germline, CDR1 SNHLY and CDR2 FYNNEI. V dropped 5 bases and J dropped 4 bases, with 11 bases sitting between them. This CDR3 reads CASSFDQVYGYTF. The CDR3 nucleotides are TGTGCCAGCAGTTTCGATCAAGTCTATGGCTACACCTTC. Full variable domain (missing parts from reference TRBV2 and TRBJ1-2): EPEVTQTPSHQVTQMGQEVILRCVPISNHLYFYWYRQILGQKVEFLVSFYNNEISEKSEIFDDQFSVERPDGSNFTLKIRSTKLEDSAMYFCASSFDQVYGYTFGSGTRLTVV.

V and J are TRBV7-6 and TRBJ1-5, with 7 nucleotides matching TRBD1. V dropped 5 bases and J dropped 4; count of bases not matched to a gene: 8. The CDR3 consists of 15 residues. The germline CDR1 and CDR2 sequences are SGHVS and FNYEAQ. In DNA form, the CDR3 reads TGTGCCAGCAGCCCTGACAGGGCTAGGAATCAGCCCCAGCATTTT. Encoded protein: CASSPDRARNQPQHF.

The genes are TRBV25-1 and TRBJ2-1; D remains ambiguous. V gave up 3 bases and J gave up 10 bases, with 13 bases separating them. The length of the CDR3 is 13 residues. Germline V lookup: CDR1 MGHDK, CDR2 SYGVNS. DNA for the CDR3: TGTGCCAGCAGTGAGGATTACAGCTCCGAGCAGTTCTTC. Amino acid sequence: CASSEDYSSEQFF.

The chain uses TRBV11-2 and TRBJ1-2; 9 bases line up with TRBD1. This CDR3 is 14 amino acids long. Trimming removed 5 bases from V and 6 bases from J; junction bases left unmatched: 7. The V gene's germline CDR1 is SGHAT and CDR2 FQNNGV. In DNA, the CDR3 is TGTGCCAGCAGCGAGAGTAGGGACAGGGATGGCTACACCTTC. It encodes CASSESRDRDGYTF.

The chain joins TRBV7-8 to TRBJ1-2, with D possibly matching TRBD1 (5 bases). Germline CDR1 SGHVS, CDR2 FQNEAQ. V was cut by 6 bases and J by 6 bases, with 20 bases left in between. The CDR3 runs 15 residues. The CDR3 is CASSQTEGTLNGYTF. In DNA form, the CDR3 reads TGTGCCAGCAGTCAAACGGAAGGGACCCTCAATGGCTACACCTTC. Filled out from reference TRBV7-8 and TRBJ1-2, the complete variable domain reads GAGVSQSPRYKVAKRGQDVALRCDPISGHVSLFWYQQALGQGPEFLTYFQNEAQLDKSGLPSDRFFAERPEGSVSTLKIQRTQQEDSAVYLCASSQTEGTLNGYTFGSGTRLTVV.

This chain links TRBV7-9 with TRBJ2-3, with D hard to call. The CDR3 spans 15 residues. Germline CDR1 is SEHNR and CDR2 is FQNEAQ (reference sequence). The V and J ends lost 2 bases and 0 bases respectively, with 9 bases between them. The CDR3 here is CASSLNSLSTDTQYF. Written as DNA, the CDR3 is TGTGCCAGCAGCTTAAACAGTCTGAGCACAGATACGCAGTATTTT.

This clone was detected once. V and J are TRBV11-3 and TRBJ2-7; either TRBD1 or TRBD2 may supply D (6 bases each). The germline V gene encodes CDR1 SGHNT and CDR2 YENEEA. CDR3 length equals 15 residues. Between the trimmed V and J ends, which lost 5 bases and 2 bases, there was a span of 16 bases. CDR3: CASSQGSGGAYEQYV. The CDR3 nucleotides read TGTGCCAGCAGCCAGGGGAGTGGCGGGGCCTACGAGCAGTACGTC.

The genes are TRBV6-4 and TRBJ2-5; 7 bases map to TRBD2. After removal of 3 bases from V and 4 bases from J, the junction contained 2 bases not matched to a gene. CDR1 is MRHNA, CDR2 SNTAGT, per germline. This CDR3 region has 13 residues. In DNA form, the CDR3 reads TGTGCCAGCAGTGAGGTAGCGGGAGAGACCCAGTACTTC. The encoded protein is CASSEVAGETQYF.

The CDR3 protein is CASSSGTSGYNEQFF. Written as DNA, the CDR3 is TGTGCCAGCAGCTCCGGGACTAGCGGCTACAATGAGCAGTTCTTC. V usage is TRBV6-5 and J usage is TRBJ2-1, with 11 bases lining up with TRBD2. The V gene end was trimmed by 6 bases and the J gene end by 3 bases; junction bases not matched to a gene: 4. This CDR3 spans 15 amino acids. Germline lookup yields CDR1 MNHEY and CDR2 SVGAGI.

The chain links TRBV11-2 to TRBJ1-6; perhaps TRBD1 as D (5 bases). The V and J ends lost 6 bases and 9 bases respectively, with 21 bases between them. Germline-derived CDR1 and CDR2 are SGHAT and FQNNGV. The CDR3 has 16 amino acids. For the CDR3, the DNA is TGTGCCAGCAGAACCTGGAGAGGGACCACTAGTTCACCCCTCCACTTT. Translation gives CASRTWRGTTSSPLHF. Full variable domain (remainder filled in from reference TRBV11-2 and TRBJ1-6): EAGVAQSPRYKIIEKRQSVAFWCNPISGHATLYWYQQILGQGPKLLIQFQNNGVVDDSQLPKDRFSAERLKGVDSTLKIQPAKLEDSAVYLCASRTWRGTTSSPLHFGNGTRLTVT.

The chain couples TRBV2 to TRBJ2-5, with D perhaps TRBD2 (6 bases). Trimming stripped 0 bases from V and 4 bases from J, with 15 bases between. The length of the CDR3 is 16 residues. Germline V lookup: CDR1 SNHLY, CDR2 FYNNEI. The CDR3 is CASSEASVGGGETQYF. DNA for the CDR3: TGTGCCAGCAGTGAAGCTTCAGTCGGGGGAGGAGAGACCCAGTACTTC.

This clone was picked up one time. The chain employs TRBV13 and TRBJ2-2; D not certain. Germline lookup yields CDR1 PRHDT and CDR2 FYEKMQ (reference sequence). This CDR3 region has 14 residues. Trimming cost V 5 bases and J 6 bases, with 13 bases left between them. CDR3 sequence: CASSRLEVPGELFF. Written as DNA, the CDR3 is TGTGCCAGCAGCCGCCTTGAGGTTCCCGGGGAGCTGTTTTTT.

This rearrangement joins TRBV4-3 to TRBJ1-1, with a tentative D call TRBD1 (5 bases). CDR3 length: 15 amino acids. Germline V gene lookup returns CDR1 LGHNA and CDR2 YSLEER. Trimming removed 4 bases at V and 1 base at J, with 13 bases between. The CDR3 loop reads CASSPQTQGNTEAFF. Here the CDR3 DNA reads TGCGCCAGCAGCCCACAAACGCAGGGGAACACTGAAGCTTTCTTT.

V gene TRBV6-6 combines with J gene TRBJ1-3; maybe TRBD1 (5 bases). V was clipped by 4 bases and J by 0 bases, with 10 bases between them. This CDR3 comprises 15 residues. Germline loops: CDR1 MNHNY, CDR2 SVGAGI (reference sequence). The CDR3 DNA sequence: TGTGCCAGCAGTTCGGGACGGGTCTCTGGAAACACCATATATTTT. Its protein product is CASSSGRVSGNTIYF.

The chain's CDR3 is CASSRRGSTGELFF. The CDR3 coding sequence is TGTGCCAGCAGCCGGCGGGGGAGCACCGGGGAGCTGTTTTTT. The V and J genes are TRBV3-1 (or the pseudogene TRBV3-2) and TRBJ2-2; 7 nucleotides agree with TRBD2. J gave up 4 bases and V 4 bases, and 3 bases lay outside the gene matches. The CDR3 is 14 amino acids. CDR1 is LGHDT, CDR2 YNNKEL, per germline (reference sequence).

This chain joins TRBV25-1 and TRBJ2-6; D gene unclear. Trimming shortened V by 9 bases and J by 1 base, and 4 bases separated the two germline ends. The CDR3 consists of 12 residues. Germline values: CDR1 MGHDK, CDR2 SYGVNS. CDR3 coding DNA: TGTGCCAGTACGTCTGGGGCCAACGTCCTGACTTTC. It yields the protein CASTSGANVLTF.